The clone carrying this T cell receptor beta chain was counted only a few times. These data originate in a study of shared clonotypes between healthy human individuals. The V end lost 0 bases, the J end lost 7 bases, and 16 bases lay between the germline ends. The CDR3 has 15 amino acids. Per the germline V gene, CDR1 is GTSNPN and CDR2 is SVGIG (reference sequence). Assay used: immunoSEQ multiplex PCR; TCRdb lists only in-frame clones, some missing. The sample has 740,000 or so clones, around three quarters seen once; the top ten hold more than 1.5%. None of the donors, who were healthy HIV-negative adults, had recently had acute infections or vaccinations. Division of CD4+ cells produced a CD45RA+ naive subset and a CD45RA-negative memory subset.

Sequenced input: memory CD4+ T cells sorted from blood. Subset in this sample: CD45RA-negative fraction. This chain connects TRBV30 to TRBJ2-1; TRBD2 might be the D (6 bases). This sequence originates from a woman in her 30s in good health. The CDR3 DNA is TGTGCCTGGAGTGTACGGGGCGGGATTATAAATGAGCAGTTCTTC. Translating it yields CAWSVRGGIINEQFF.